One sample yielded the 21 T cell receptor beta chains listed below, sequenced in a study of T cell responses to AZD1222 COVID-19 vaccine. The method was immunoSEQ multiplex PCR; TCRdb's version includes in-frame clones alone and lacks a portion of them. This sample has roughly 160,000 clones, with just over 90% found just once. The sample was peripheral blood, taken on day 0 of MenACWY control vaccination. The receptors here all came from an adult in good health.

The chain has TRBV6-5 and TRBJ1-6, with D perhaps matching TRBD1 (6 bases). Trimming shortened V by 8 bases and J by 6 bases, and 14 bases separated the two germline ends. The germline gives CDR1 MNHEY, CDR2 SVGAGI. The CDR3 runs 14 residues. Here the CDR3 reads CASVRDRSNSPLHF. CDR3 DNA: TGTGCCAGCGTGAGAGACAGGTCTAATTCACCCCTCCACTTT.

A single count supports this clone. The chain links TRBV19 to TRBJ2-7, with D perhaps TRBD2 (6 bases). This CDR3 is built from 13 residues. With 10 bases removed from V and 2 bases from J, the gap between germline ends came to 15 bases. Looked up from germline, CDR1 is LNHDA and CDR2 is SQIVND (reference sequence). CDR3 amino acids: CATTGTAPYEQYF. The CDR3 DNA reads TGTGCCACCACCGGGACTGCTCCCTACGAGCAGTACTTC.

The CDR3 nucleotides are TGTGCCAGCAGTCAATGGGGGAAGGGGGCAGATACGCAGTATTTT. Encoded protein: CASSQWGKGADTQYF. V is TRBV6-5 and J is TRBJ2-3, with D possibly TRBD1 on 6 matching bases. The V gene lost 5 bases and the J gene lost 4 bases, with 16 bases spanning the gap. CDR3 size: 15 residues. Germline values: CDR1 MNHEY, CDR2 SVGAGI.

CDR3 sequence (DNA): TGTGCCAGCAGCCTCGGACACTACGAGCAGTACTTC. This sequence encodes CASSLGHYEQYF. The V gene is TRBV3-1 (or the pseudogene TRBV3-2), the J gene TRBJ2-7, with D perhaps TRBD1 (5 bases). The germline CDR1 and CDR2 sequences are LGHDT and YNNKEL (reference sequence). V lost 4 bases and J lost 3, with 7 bases in between. The CDR3 is 12 amino acids.

The chain is built from TRBV7-2 and TRBJ2-5; 11 nucleotides line up with TRBD2. V lost 5 bases, J lost 4 bases, and 9 bases stayed unmatched. CDR3 size: 16 residues. Germline V gene lookup returns CDR1 SGHTA and CDR2 FQGNSA. Here the CDR3 DNA reads TGTGCCAGCAGCCCCCAACCACTAGCGGGAGCAGAGACCCAGTACTTC. It is translated as CASSPQPLAGAETQYF. Full variable domain (missing parts from reference TRBV7-2 and TRBJ2-5): GAGVSQSPSNKVTEKGKDVELRCDPISGHTALYWYRQSLGQGLEFLIYFQGNSAPDKSGLPSDRFSAERTGGSVSTLTIQRTQQEDSAVYLCASSPQPLAGAETQYFGPGTRLLVL.

The chain combines TRBV27 with TRBJ1-5, with TRBD1 matching over 9 bases. V was pared by 5 bases and J by 6 bases, with 8 bases of the junction left unmatched. In germline, CDR1 is MNHEY, CDR2 SMNVEV (reference sequence). The CDR3 length is 15 residues. CDR3 nucleotide sequence: TGTGCCAGCAGTCCACGACAGGGGGGCGGTCAGCCCCAGCATTTT. Encoded protein: CASSPRQGGGQPQHF.

V and J are TRBV10-1 and TRBJ2-3; 10 nucleotides agree with TRBD2. CDR1 is WNHNN and CDR2 is SYGVQD in the germline V gene (reference sequence). V shed 2 bases and J 2 bases; nucleotides not matched to a gene: 7. CDR3 length: 17 amino acids. This chain's CDR3 is CASSEKRTSGYTDTQYF. CDR3 nucleotides: TGCGCCAGCAGTGAGAAGAGGACTAGCGGTTACACAGATACGCAGTATTTT.

V and J are TRBV6-5 and TRBJ2-1; D is undetermined. V dropped 6 bases and J dropped 7 bases, with 13 bases sitting between them. The CDR3 is 13 amino acids. CDR1 MNHEY and CDR2 SVGAGI come from the germline V gene. The CDR3 region has the DNA TGTGCCAGCAGCCGATCCTTCAATAATGAGCAGTTCTTC. Its protein is CASSRSFNNEQFF.

This chain uses TRBV7-3 with TRBJ2-3; 7 bases line up with TRBD2. The germline CDR1 and CDR2 sequences are SGHTA and FQGTGA. The CDR3 length is 16 residues. Losses at the gene ends were 2 bases for V and 6 bases for J; bases not matched to a gene: 11. CDR3 sequence: CASSLGVDRGGDTQYF. The DNA of the CDR3 is TGTGCCAGCAGCTTAGGCGTGGATAGGGGAGGGGATACGCAGTATTTT.

The chain is built from TRBV15 and TRBJ2-1; 10 bases align to TRBD2. The length of the CDR3 is 16 residues. Germline loops: CDR1 LNHNV, CDR2 YYDKDF (reference sequence). V shed 2 bases, J shed 7 bases, and the junction held 8 bases outside the gene matches. CDR3 nucleotides: TGTGCCACCAGCAGACCGGGACTAGCGACCCATAATGAGCAGTTCTTC. This gives the protein CATSRPGLATHNEQFF.

CDR3: CASSNPPDTEAFF. The CDR3 region has the DNA TGTGCCAGCAGCAACCCCCCAGACACTGAAGCTTTCTTT. The chain recombines TRBV11-3 with TRBJ1-1; D is ambiguous. The CDR3 totals 13 residues. The V and J ends lost 5 bases and 3 bases respectively, with 10 bases between them. Germline-derived CDR1 and CDR2 are SGHNT and YENEEA.

This clone came up a few times. The chain employs TRBV27 and TRBJ1-1; tentatively, D is TRBD1 (6 bases). This CDR3 contains 15 residues. V was shortened by 0 bases and J by 4 bases, with 12 bases between the two germline ends. Germline V gene lookup returns CDR1 MNHEY and CDR2 SMNVEV (reference sequence). The CDR3 DNA follows: TGTGCCAGCAGTTTATCCAGGGGAGGGAGCACTGAAGCTTTCTTT. Its protein is CASSLSRGGSTEAFF.

Details on this clone: A junction boundary mismatches the germline segment, possibly from a read error. This sequence joins TRBV12-3 or TRBV12-4 and TRBJ2-5; 7 nucleotides align to TRBD1. The CDR3 is made up of 13 amino acids. The CDR3 reads CASILIQGTAQYF. CDR3 DNA sequence: TGTGCCAGCATTTTAATACAGGGGACGGCCCAGTACTTC.

This chain connects TRBV3-1 (or the pseudogene TRBV3-2) to TRBJ2-3, with 7 bases identical to TRBD2. The trim removed 4 bases at V and 2 bases at J, leaving 6 bases unmatched. This CDR3 is 15 amino acids long. The germline gives CDR1 LGHDT, CDR2 YNNKEL (reference sequence). The CDR3 DNA follows: TGTGCCAGCAGCCCTCTAGCGGCTATCACAGATACGCAGTATTTT. This encodes CASSPLAAITDTQYF.

The chain uses TRBV30 and TRBJ1-3; the D gene is possibly TRBD1 (5 bases). The CDR3 totals 13 residues. Germline lookup yields CDR1 GTSNPN and CDR2 SVGIG (reference sequence). CDR3 sequence (DNA): TGTGCGGGGGAGGCGGCAACTGGAAACACCATATATTTT. Protein sequence: CAGEAATGNTIYF. Filled out from reference TRBV30 and TRBJ1-3, the complete variable domain reads SQTIHQWPATLVQPVGSPLSLECTVEGTSNPNLYWYRQAAGRGLQLLFYSVGIGQISSEVPQNLSASRPQDRQFILSSKKLLLSDSGFYLCAGEAATGNTIYFGEGSWLTVV.

V usage is TRBV28 and J usage is TRBJ2-4; 12 nucleotides agree with TRBD2. The CDR3 is 17 residues long. The germline V gene encodes CDR1 MDHEN and CDR2 SYDVKM. J gave up 6 bases and V 6 bases, and 12 bases lay outside the gene matches. The CDR3 nucleotides are TGTGCCAGCAGCCTGGGGGCTAGCGGGAGGGATAGAAACATTCAGTACTTC. Translation: CASSLGASGRDRNIQYF.

The chain couples TRBV20-1 to TRBJ2-1, with no clear D. The CDR3 is 12 residues long. V gave up 3 bases and J gave up 5 bases, with 8 bases separating them. Germline CDR1 reads DFQATT; CDR2 reads SNEGSKA (reference sequence). The CDR3 DNA reads as TGCAGTGCTAGTAGTGTAAACAATGAGCAGTTCTTC. This encodes CSASSVNNEQFF.

V gene TRBV30 combines with J gene TRBJ1-5, with D possibly being TRBD1 (5 bases). The V gene's germline CDR1 is GTSNPN and CDR2 SVGIG (reference sequence). V was shortened by 2 bases and J by 5 bases, with 16 bases between the two germline ends. CDR3 length: 15 residues. CDR3 residues: CAWSTPFLGDQPQHF. CDR3 DNA sequence: TGTGCCTGGAGTACGCCTTTTTTAGGGGATCAGCCCCAGCATTTT.

V is TRBV5-1 and J is TRBJ2-6, with 10 bases matching TRBD1. V dropped 2 bases and J dropped 4; count of bases not matched to a gene: 6. Germline V gene sequence: CDR1 SGHRS, CDR2 YFSETQ. The CDR3 is 17 amino acids. The CDR3 sequence: CASSLRQGAAGANVLTF. CDR3 bases: TGCGCCAGCAGCTTAAGACAGGGGGCGGCGGGGGCCAACGTCCTGACTTTC. The full variable domain, with the rest looked up from reference TRBV5-1 and TRBJ2-6, is KAGVTQTPRYLIKTRGQQVTLSCSPISGHRSVSWYQQTPGQGLQFLFEYFSETQRNKGNFPGRFSGRQFSNSRSEMNVSTLELGDSALYLCASSLRQGAAGANVLTFGAGSRLTVL.

The chain is built from TRBV29-1 and TRBJ2-2, with TRBD2 matching over 10 bases. The CDR3 extends over 14 amino acids. Germline V gives CDR1 SQVTM, CDR2 ANQGSEA. The J segment lost 6 bases and the V segment lost 7 bases, leaving 8 bases of the junction unmatched. The CDR3 here is CSAQGLAKAGELFF. In DNA form, the CDR3 reads TGCAGCGCACAGGGACTAGCGAAAGCCGGGGAGCTGTTTTTT.

J is TRBJ1-3 and V is TRBV28; D is possibly TRBD1 (6 bases). CDR3 length: 15 residues. Trimming removed 3 bases from V and 10 bases from J, with 19 bases in between. Germline values: CDR1 MDHEN, CDR2 SYDVKM. CDR3 sequence reads: CASSFGGRRVRTIYF. The CDR3 DNA sequence: TGTGCCAGCAGTTTCGGGGGGCGGAGGGTTCGGACCATATATTTT.